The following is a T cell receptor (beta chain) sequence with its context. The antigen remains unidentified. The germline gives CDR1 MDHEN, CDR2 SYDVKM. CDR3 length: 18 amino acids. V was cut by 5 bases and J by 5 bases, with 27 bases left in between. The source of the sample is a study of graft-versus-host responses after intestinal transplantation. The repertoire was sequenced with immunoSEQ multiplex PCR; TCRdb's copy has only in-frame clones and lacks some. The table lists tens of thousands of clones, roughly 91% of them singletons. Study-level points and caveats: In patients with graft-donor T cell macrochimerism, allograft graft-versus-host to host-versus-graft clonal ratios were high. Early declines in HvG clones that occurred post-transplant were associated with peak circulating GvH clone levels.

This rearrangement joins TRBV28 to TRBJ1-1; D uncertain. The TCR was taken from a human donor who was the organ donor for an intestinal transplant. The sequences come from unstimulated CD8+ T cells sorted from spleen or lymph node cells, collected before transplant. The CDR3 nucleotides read TGTGCCAGCAGTATACCAACGGGAGGGAAACGATTGGGGACTGAAGCTTTCTTT. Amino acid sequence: CASSIPTGGKRLGTEAFF.